The TCR beta chain described here comes from a study of regulatory T cells in long-lasting Graves disease. This CDR3 has 15 amino acids. CDR1 is DFQATT, CDR2 SNEGSKA, per germline (reference sequence). V lost 6 bases, J lost 0 bases, and 16 bases lay in between. Notes on the study in general: Shared public clonotypes totalled fewer than 3,000 in persistent patients, compared with about 960 in new patients.

This clonotype has ten or more counts. Its antigen is currently unknown. Libraries of TCR beta came from iRepertoire HTBI primers plus Arm-PCR of CDR3 regions. TCRdb re-analysed the multiplex PCR reads in MiXCR, keeping a single row per CDR3 protein. The repertoire holds about 310,000 distinct CDR3 sequences, with 18% as singletons. Time point reported: newly diagnosed GD, antithyroid drugs for less than 3 months. The TCR library was made from RNA that had been extracted from PBMCs in TRIzol. The V call is TRBV20-1, the J call TRBJ2-3; D is possibly TRBD2 (7 bases). The TCR was taken from a female donor with Graves disease. Specimen: peripheral blood mononuclear cells (PBMCs), collected at new diagnosis, from a patient treated with antithyroid drugs. The CDR3 sequence: CSAPGGGGSTDTQYF. CDR3 sequence (DNA): TGCAGTGCCCCCGGGGGCGGGGGTAGCACAGATACGCAGTATTTT.